This entry is about one TCR beta chain. The antigen is unknown. This entry belongs to a study of T cell responses to AZD1222 COVID-19 vaccine. Study-level points and caveats: The sample set comprised mostly white British donors with more females, and clonal diversity was possibly underestimated.

The CDR3 is 15 amino acids. The germline V gene has CDR1 SGHAT and CDR2 FQDESV (reference sequence). Unmatched junction bases numbered 8, after V lost 7 bases and J lost 3 bases. Repertoires were generated with immunoSEQ multiplex PCR, while TCRdb's copy carries only in-frame clones and drops some. The sample shows some 140,000 clones, more than 90% of them seen only once. The sequences come from peripheral blood, collected on day 0 of AZD1222 vaccination. This chain joins TRBV11-1 and TRBJ2-1; the match to TRBD2 covers 8 bases. The sequence was obtained from an adult in good health. The CDR3 DNA sequence: TGTGCCAGCACCCTCGGGGGGGGATACTACAATGAGCAGTTCTTC. Protein sequence: CASTLGGGYYNEQFF.